This T cell receptor (beta chain) was retrieved from a study of early stage breast cancer tumors. The assay was immunoSEQ multiplex PCR, and TCRdb's table has in-frame clones only and misses some. The table shows tens of thousands of clones, with 85% to 95% occurring only once. The CDR3 sequence is 15 residues long. Per the germline V gene, CDR1 is LNHDA and CDR2 is SQIVND (reference sequence). V shed 4 bases, J shed 7 bases, and the junction held 13 bases outside the gene matches. The source of this sequence is a person aged 65 to 85 with breast cancer. The V and J genes are TRBV19 and TRBJ2-7, with 7 bases matching TRBD2. What was sequenced was blood. CDR3: CASSTTGTIPKEQYF. Written as DNA, the CDR3 is TGTGCCAGTAGTACCACCGGGACTATTCCTAAAGAGCAGTACTTC.